These T cell receptor beta chains were read from a single sample in a study of CD8 T cells in ankylosing spondylitis. One entry per CDR3 protein results from TCRdb running MiXCR on the 5' RACE reads. The sample has 200,000 to 300,000 distinct CDR3 sequences; about 11% are singletons. The material sequenced was blood, either unsorted or a sorted T cell fraction (not recorded which). The receptors originated from a male donor with ankylosing spondylitis or in good health (not recorded which). The CDR3 runs from the conserved cysteine through the conserved F or W. A D gene is named only where the DNA matches it firmly. The size entry is marked missing in some rows and otherwise reads once, few, many or a size class.

V	D	J	size	CDR3	DNA
TRBV29-1	NA	TRBJ2-2	many	CSGQNTGELFF	TGCAGCGGACAGAACACCGGGGAGCTGTTTTTT
TRBV29-1	NA	TRBJ2-1	many	CSVPGSNNEQFF	TGCAGCGTTCCTGGGTCTAACAATGAGCAGTTCTTC
TRBV2	TRBD1	TRBJ1-1	NA	CASSEIGQENTEAFF	TGTGCCAGCAGTGAGATAGGACAGGAGAACACTGAAGCTTTCTTT
TRBV20-1	NA	TRBJ2-7	many	CSASWGIRGAEQYF	TGCAGTGCTAGTTGGGGTATTCGTGGGGCCGAGCAGTACTTC
TRBV11-1	TRBD1	TRBJ2-5	few	CASSLDRGLQETQYF	TGTGCCAGCAGCCTGGACAGGGGTCTTCAAGAGACCCAGTACTTC
TRBV7-9	NA	TRBJ1-2	NA	CASSLSAGYGYTF	TGTGCCAGCAGCTTAAGCGCCGGGTATGGCTACACCTTC
TRBV5-6	NA	TRBJ1-4	NA	CASSLQATNEKLFF	TGTGCCAGCAGCTTGCAAGCAACTAATGAAAAACTGTTTTTT
TRBV28	NA	TRBJ1-1	NA	CASSPLGNMNTEAFF	TGTGCCAGCAGTCCCCTTGGGAACATGAACACTGAAGCTTTCTTT
TRBV4-1	NA	TRBJ2-7	many	CASSQLQEQYF	TGCGCCAGCAGCCAACTTCAGGAGCAGTACTTC
TRBV20-1	TRBD2	TRBJ2-3	NA	CSGRAPGLAGFSSTDTQYF	TGCAGTGGCCGAGCGCCGGGCCTAGCGGGTTTCTCTAGCACAGATACGCAGTATTTT
TRBV4-1	NA	TRBJ2-1	many	CASNPAPQGDNEQFF	TGCGCCAGCAACCCCGCTCCACAGGGAGACAATGAGCAGTTCTTC
TRBV3-1	NA	TRBJ2-3	NA	CASSPDTRDTQYF	TGTGCCAGCAGCCCAGACACCAGGGATACGCAGTATTTT
TRBV7-9	NA	TRBJ2-2	NA	CAIFWTEEGSTGELFF	TGTGCCATCTTTTGGACAGAGGAAGGGAGCACCGGGGAGCTGTTTTTT
TRBV7-8	NA	TRBJ2-3	many	CASSLDRGLGTDTQYF	TGTGCCAGCAGCTTAGATCGCGGTCTTGGCACAGATACGCAGTATTTT
TRBV29-1	TRBD2	TRBJ2-2	NA	CSVEGGTLYTGELFF	TGCAGCGTTGAGGGGGGGACTCTATACACCGGGGAGCTGTTTTTT
TRBV7-8	NA	TRBJ2-1	many	CASSLVESSYNEQFF	TGTGCCAGCAGCTTAGTAGAGAGCTCCTACAATGAGCAGTTCTTC
TRBV20-1	NA	TRBJ2-1	few	CSALIAGGNEQFF	TGCAGTGCCCTGATTGCAGGAGGGAATGAGCAGTTCTTC
TRBV5-1	NA	TRBJ2-2	many	CASRPGNTGELFF	TGCGCCAGCAGGCCAGGAAATACCGGGGAGCTGTTTTTT
TRBV11-3	NA	TRBJ2-1	many	CASSLSPGSNEQFF	TGTGCCAGCAGCTTAAGTCCAGGGAGCAATGAGCAGTTCTTC
TRBV7-9	NA	TRBJ2-2	few	CASSHPANLELFF	TGTGCCAGCAGCCATCCGGCGAACTTGGAGCTGTTTTTT
TRBV5-1	NA	TRBJ1-1	NA	CASSWTTGANTEAFF	TGCGCCAGCAGCTGGACTACAGGCGCGAACACTGAAGCTTTCTTT
TRBV7-6	NA	TRBJ2-3	NA	CASSLAPYDPTDTQYF	TGTGCCAGCAGCTTAGCGCCGTACGATCCCACAGATACGCAGTATTTT
TRBV4-1	NA	TRBJ1-2	many	CASSQESRGYGYTF	TGCGCCAGCAGCCAAGAATCAAGGGGATATGGCTACACCTTC
TRBV4-1	NA	TRBJ2-2	many	CASSQDGGELFF	TGCGCCAGCAGCCAAGATGGCGGGGAGCTGTTTTTT
TRBV5-1	TRBD2	TRBJ2-7	NA	CASSPTSGRTYEQYF	TGCGCCAGCAGCCCAACTAGCGGGAGGACATACGAGCAGTACTTC
TRBV15	TRBD2	TRBJ2-5	many	CATSGHFSGGAETQYF	TGTGCCACCAGCGGCCACTTTAGCGGGGGGGCGGAGACCCAGTACTTC
TRBV12-3/TRBV12-4	NA	TRBJ1-3	many	CASKGSGNTIYF	TGTGCCAGCAAAGGCTCTGGAAACACCATATATTTT
TRBV28	NA	TRBJ2-2	NA	CASSLQTTGELFF	TGTGCCAGCAGCCTACAGACCACCGGGGAGCTGTTTTTT
TRBV23-1	NA	TRBJ1-4	NA	CASAGQLPWGPFNEKLFF	TGCGCCAGCGCTGGACAGTTGCCATGGGGACCCTTTAATGAAAAACTGTTTTTT
TRBV7-7	NA	TRBJ2-3	NA	CASSPSQLTDTQYF	TGTGCCAGCAGCCCCAGCCAACTCACAGATACGCAGTATTTT
TRBV29-1	TRBD1	TRBJ1-4	many	CSILSDRGDEKLFF	TGCAGCATCCTCTCGGACAGGGGGGATGAAAAACTGTTTTTT
TRBV4-1	TRBD1	TRBJ2-3	many	CASSPTWTGGFTDTQYF	TGCGCCAGCAGCCCCACATGGACAGGGGGCTTTACAGATACGCAGTATTTT
TRBV5-6	NA	TRBJ2-1	few	CASSLGDPIFGEQFF	TGTGCCAGCAGCTTGGGTGATCCTATTTTCGGTGAGCAGTTCTTC
TRBV3-1	NA	TRBJ1-3	many	CASSQEGHNGNTIYF	TGTGCCAGCAGCCAAGAAGGGCACAATGGAAACACCATATATTTT
TRBV5-1	TRBD1	TRBJ2-3	many	CASSLDEWGQGHTDTQYF	TGCGCCAGCAGCTTGGATGAGTGGGGACAGGGGCACACAGATACGCAGTATTTT
TRBV5-6	NA	TRBJ2-7	many	CASSLSGAAGEQYF	TGTGCCAGCAGCTTATCAGGGGCAGCTGGTGAGCAGTACTTC
TRBV6-1	NA	TRBJ2-2	NA	CASSQEGVTGELFF	TGTGCCAGCAGTCAGGAGGGCGTTACCGGGGAGCTGTTTTTT
TRBV6-5	TRBD1	TRBJ1-5	NA	CASSYRQGFQPQHF	TGTGCCAGCAGTTACCGACAGGGTTTTCAGCCCCAGCATTTT
TRBV28	NA	TRBJ2-7	NA	CASSLRQGHPYEQYF	TGTGCCAGCAGTCTCCGGCAGGGCCACCCCTACGAGCAGTACTTC
TRBV5-1	TRBD1	TRBJ2-3	many	CASSLAGGGTDTQYF	TGCGCCAGCAGCTTGGCAGGGGGTGGCACAGATACGCAGTATTTT
TRBV5-6	NA	TRBJ1-1	many	CASSLTAREAFF	TGTGCCAGCAGCCTGACAGCGCGGGAAGCTTTCTTT
TRBV15	TRBD2	TRBJ2-3	many	CATSTLAGDTQYF	TGTGCCACCAGCACCCTAGCGGGAGATACGCAGTATTTT
TRBV20-1	TRBD2	TRBJ2-1	many	CSARRLAGENEQFF	TGCAGTGCTAGGAGGCTAGCGGGAGAGAATGAGCAGTTCTTC
TRBV7-9	NA	TRBJ2-7	NA	CASSLINTPTYEQYF	TGTGCCAGCAGCTTAATTAATACTCCGACCTACGAGCAGTACTTC
TRBV19	NA	TRBJ2-5	few	CASTPGRTQETQYF	TGTGCCAGTACCCCGGGACGTACCCAAGAGACCCAGTACTTC
TRBV5-1	NA	TRBJ2-1	many	CASSLAARDEQFF	TGCGCCAGCAGCTTGGCCGCGAGGGACGAGCAGTTCTTC
TRBV12-3/TRBV12-4	NA	TRBJ1-2	many	CASTRQERMTYTF	TGTGCCAGCACCCGGCAGGAAAGAATGACTTACACCTTC
TRBV20-1	NA	TRBJ1-5	NA	CSWGQAGGGQPQHF	TGCAGCTGGGGCCAGGCTGGGGGCGGCCAGCCCCAGCATTTT
TRBV6-1	TRBD2	TRBJ2-1	many	CASSGTSGSYNEQFF	TGTGCCAGCAGTGGGACTAGCGGCTCCTACAATGAGCAGTTCTTC
TRBV5-1	NA	TRBJ1-5	many	CASSRDSLNQPQHF	TGCGCCAGCAGCCGCGACAGTCTAAATCAGCCCCAGCATTTT
TRBV6-4	TRBD2	TRBJ2-2	many	CASRERGRTGELFF	TGTGCCAGCAGAGAGCGGGGGCGCACCGGGGAGCTGTTTTTT
TRBV7-9	NA	TRBJ2-5	few	CASSTGSFWGETQYF	TGTGCCAGCAGCACCGGGTCCTTCTGGGGGGAGACCCAGTACTTC
TRBV20-1	TRBD2	TRBJ2-7	many	CSARELAGGSYEQYF	TGCAGTGCTAGAGAACTAGCGGGAGGATCATACGAGCAGTACTTC
TRBV5-1	NA	TRBJ2-1	few	CASSRGDPDNEQFF	TGCGCCAGCAGCAGAGGCGATCCCGACAATGAGCAGTTCTTC
TRBV10-3	TRBD1	TRBJ1-1	many	CAISEPGQGAGTEAFF	TGTGCCATCAGTGAGCCCGGACAGGGGGCCGGCACTGAAGCTTTCTTT